The 8 T cell receptor beta chains given below trace back to one sample, sequenced in a study of regulatory T cells in long-lasting Graves disease. According to the study, TCR beta libraries were built with iRepertoire HTBI primers and CDR3-region Arm-PCR. TCRdb re-derived calls from the multiplex PCR reads in MiXCR, one entry per CDR3 protein. This sample has under 450,000 distinct CDR3 sequences, with about 20% found just once. As to time point: persistent/refractory GD, antithyroid drugs over 5 years with positive TRAb. The TCR library used RNA extracted from PBMCs. The source material was peripheral blood mononuclear cells (PBMCs), sampled when the disease was refractory, from a patient treated with antithyroid drugs. Receptor source: a female donor with Graves disease.

This CDR3 is CASSRPGDSTDTQYF. The CDR3 nucleotides are TGTGCCAGCAGTCGGCCTGGGGATAGCACAGATACGCAGTATTTT. This rearrangement joins TRBV25-1 to TRBJ2-3; D not certain. The germline V gene has CDR1 MGHDK and CDR2 SYGVNS. Trimming left V 5 bases short and J 0 bases short, with 12 bases between. The CDR3 contains 15 residues.

The sample holds a few counts of this clonotype. The V gene is TRBV6-5, the J gene TRBJ1-2; a weak D match, TRBD1 (5 bases). The CDR3 totals 16 residues. V lost 2 bases, J lost 0 bases, and 13 bases lay in between. Germline V gives CDR1 MNHEY, CDR2 SVGAGI. The CDR3 DNA reads as TGTGCCAGCAGTTACGGCCCAGGGCGAGCTAACTATGGCTACACCTTC. Its protein product is CASSYGPGRANYGYTF.

V and J are TRBV7-3 and TRBJ2-7; TRBD1 matches at 8 bases. The J segment lost 3 bases and the V segment lost 5 bases, leaving 9 bases of the junction unmatched. CDR3 length equals 15 residues. Germline values: CDR1 SGHTA, CDR2 FQGTGA. The chain's CDR3 is CASSPAGTGVYEQYF. The CDR3 DNA sequence: TGTGCCAGCAGCCCCGCCGGGACAGGAGTCTACGAGCAGTACTTC.

In its sample, this clonotype was seen many times. J is TRBJ1-1 and V is TRBV28; D not resolved. V lost 2 bases and J 0 bases, leaving 7 bases between the germline ends. The CDR3 consists of 14 residues. The germline V gene encodes CDR1 MDHEN and CDR2 SYDVKM. CDR3 loop: CASSLIQMNTEAFF. CDR3 bases: TGTGCCAGCAGTTTAATACAGATGAACACTGAAGCTTTCTTT. Full variable domain (rest looked up from reference TRBV28 and TRBJ1-1): DVKVTQSSRYLVKRTGEKVFLECVQDMDHENMFWYRQDPGLGLRLIYFSYDVKMKEKGDIPEGYSVSREKKERFSLILESASTNQTSMYLCASSLIQMNTEAFFGQGTRLTVV.

The gene calls are TRBV29-1 and TRBJ1-2; D might be TRBD1 (6 bases). This CDR3 spans 11 amino acids. CDR1 is SQVTM and CDR2 is ANQGSEA in the germline V gene. V was pared by 6 bases and J by 12 bases, with 17 bases between. CDR3 sequence: CSVRGGDQNTF. DNA for the CDR3: TGCAGCGTGCGAGGGGGGGATCAGAACACCTTC.

This clonotype was seen many times. The rearrangement uses TRBV28 and TRBJ1-2, with unresolved D. Germline V gene lookup returns CDR1 MDHEN and CDR2 SYDVKM. V was trimmed by 6 bases and J by 2 bases, leaving 10 bases between them. The CDR3 runs 13 residues. The CDR3 nucleotides read TGTGCCAGCAGCCTAGCCCAGAACTATGGCTACACCTTC. This sequence encodes CASSLAQNYGYTF.

There are many counts of this clonotype. The rearrangement uses TRBV28 and TRBJ1-1, with 10 bases identical to TRBD1. Trimming cost V 10 bases and J 1 base; bases outside gene matches: 6. This CDR3 region has 14 residues. Per the germline V gene, CDR1 is MDHEN and CDR2 is SYDVKM. This CDR3 is CAIWDRGSNTEAFF. The CDR3 nucleotides read TGTGCCATCTGGGACAGGGGCTCGAACACTGAAGCTTTCTTT.

This clonotype was observed at least ten times. The chain carries TRBV2 and TRBJ2-6; D call uncertain. There are 14 residues in the CDR3. CDR1 is SNHLY, CDR2 FYNNEI, per germline. Trimming stripped 6 bases from V and 0 bases from J, with 6 bases between. The CDR3 nucleotides are TGTGCCAGCAGGGGGATCTCTGGGGCCAACGTCCTGACTTTC. Translating it yields CASRGISGANVLTF. Full variable domain (remainder filled in from reference TRBV2 and TRBJ2-6): EPEVTQTPSHQVTQMGQEVILRCVPISNHLYFYWYRQILGQKVEFLVSFYNNEISEKSEIFDDQFSVERPDGSNFTLKIRSTKLEDSAMYFCASRGISGANVLTFGAGSRLTVL.